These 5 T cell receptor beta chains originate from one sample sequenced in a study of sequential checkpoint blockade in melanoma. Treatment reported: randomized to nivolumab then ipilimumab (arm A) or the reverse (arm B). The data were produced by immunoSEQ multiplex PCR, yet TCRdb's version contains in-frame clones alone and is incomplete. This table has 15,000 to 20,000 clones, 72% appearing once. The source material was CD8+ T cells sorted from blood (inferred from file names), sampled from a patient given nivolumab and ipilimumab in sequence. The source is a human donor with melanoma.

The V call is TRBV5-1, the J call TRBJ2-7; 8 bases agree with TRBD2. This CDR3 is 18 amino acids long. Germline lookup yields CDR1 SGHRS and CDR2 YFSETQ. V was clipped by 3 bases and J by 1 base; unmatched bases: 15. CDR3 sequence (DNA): TGCGCCAGCAGCTCAGTTTGGAAGCGGGAGCGGGATTCCTACGAGCAGTACTTC. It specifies CASSSVWKRERDSYEQYF.

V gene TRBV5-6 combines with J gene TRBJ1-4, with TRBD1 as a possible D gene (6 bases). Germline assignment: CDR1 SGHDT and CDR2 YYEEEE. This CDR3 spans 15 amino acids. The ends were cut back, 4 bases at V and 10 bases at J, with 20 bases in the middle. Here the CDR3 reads CASSLGGRGGRKLFF. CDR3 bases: TGTGCCAGCAGCCTAGGGGGACGGGGCGGACGAAAACTGTTTTTT.

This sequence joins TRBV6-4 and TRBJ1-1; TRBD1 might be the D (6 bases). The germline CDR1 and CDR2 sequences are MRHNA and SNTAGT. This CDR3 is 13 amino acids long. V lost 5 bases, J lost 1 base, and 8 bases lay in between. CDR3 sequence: CASSQQGNTEAFF. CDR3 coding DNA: TGTGCCAGCAGTCAACAGGGGAACACTGAAGCTTTCTTT.

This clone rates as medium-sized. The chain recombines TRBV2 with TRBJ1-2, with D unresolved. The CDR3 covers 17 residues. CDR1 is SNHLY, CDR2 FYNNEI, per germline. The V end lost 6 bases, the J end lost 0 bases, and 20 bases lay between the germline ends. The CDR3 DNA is TGTGCCAGCAGCGCAGAAGGACGGAGGACCTCTAACTATGGCTACACCTTC. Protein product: CASSAEGRRTSNYGYTF.

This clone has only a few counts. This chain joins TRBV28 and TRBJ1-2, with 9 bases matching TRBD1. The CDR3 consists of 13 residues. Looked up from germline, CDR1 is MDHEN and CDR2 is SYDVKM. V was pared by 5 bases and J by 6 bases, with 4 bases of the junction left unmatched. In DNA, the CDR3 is TGTGCCAGCAGTGGGACAGGGATAAATGGCTACACCTTC. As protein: CASSGTGINGYTF.